In this sample, the clone carrying this TCR beta chain turned up many times. Its cognate antigen is unknown. This specimen belongs to a study of regulatory T cells in long-lasting Graves disease. Overall study results and limits: New patients shared 950 to 1,000 public clonotypes, fewer than the roughly 2,700 shared by persistent patients. It is possible that accuracy was reduced by the small size of the sample.

Assembly of TCR beta libraries relied on iRepertoire HTBI primers together with Arm-PCR of CDR3 regions. TCRdb processed the multiplex PCR reads anew with MiXCR; each CDR3 protein has one entry. The table includes around 400,000 distinct CDR3 sequences, approximately 16% detected once. Regarding time point: newly diagnosed GD, antithyroid drugs for less than 3 months. Scientists built the TCR library using RNA that was extracted from PBMCs. These data also formed part of another study, on T cells in Graves' hyperthyroidism and ophthalmopathy. From that paper: Stable Graves' hyperthyroidism denoted no ophthalmopathy progression over 18 months. Blood also held most thyroid clonotypes expanded beyond 0.001.

The clonotype comes from a middle-aged woman with Graves disease. This specimen consisted of peripheral blood mononuclear cells (PBMCs), obtained at new diagnosis, from a patient treated with antithyroid drugs.

The CDR3 sequence: CASSRDRGTYEQYF. The CDR3, as DNA: TGTGCCAGCAGTCGGGACAGGGGGACCTACGAGCAGTACTTC. V usage is TRBV12-3 or TRBV12-4 and J usage is TRBJ2-7, with 11 positions matching TRBD1. Germline trimming cut 5 bases from V and 2 bases from J; bases unmatched to any gene: 2. CDR3 size: 14 residues.